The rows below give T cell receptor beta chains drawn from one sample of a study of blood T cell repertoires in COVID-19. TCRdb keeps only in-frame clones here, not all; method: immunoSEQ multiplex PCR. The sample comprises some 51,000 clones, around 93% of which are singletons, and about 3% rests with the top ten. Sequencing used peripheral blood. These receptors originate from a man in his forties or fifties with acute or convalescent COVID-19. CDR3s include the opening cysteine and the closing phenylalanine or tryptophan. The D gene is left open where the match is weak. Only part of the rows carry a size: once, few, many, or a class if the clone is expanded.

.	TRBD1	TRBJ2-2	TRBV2	CASSRQGRGTGELFF	TGTGCCAGCAGCCGACAGGGTCGGGGCACCGGGGAGCTGTTTTTT
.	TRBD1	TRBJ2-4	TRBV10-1	CASRGTGEKNIQYF	TGCGCCAGCAGAGGGACAGGGGAGAAAAACATTCAGTACTTC
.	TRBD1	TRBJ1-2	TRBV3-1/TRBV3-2	CASSQTGTGVRF	TGTGCCAGCAGCCAAACCGGGACAGGGGTACGTTTC
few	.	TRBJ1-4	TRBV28	CASSQGRTNEKLFF	TGTGCCAGCAGTCAGGGGAGAACTAATGAAAAACTGTTTTTT
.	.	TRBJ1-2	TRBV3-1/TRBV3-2	CASSQDPLGRVYGYTF	TGTGCCAGCAGCCAAGATCCGTTGGGGCGCGTGTATGGCTACACCTTC
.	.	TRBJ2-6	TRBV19	CASSIFASGRGSGANVLTF	TGTGCCAGTAGTATCTTTGCGTCAGGACGGGGCTCTGGGGCCAACGTCCTGACTTTC
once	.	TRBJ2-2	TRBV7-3	CASSLAEGNTGELFF	TGTGCCAGCAGCTTAGCGGAGGGGAACACCGGGGAGCTGTTTTTT
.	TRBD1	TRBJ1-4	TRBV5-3	CASHRGLREKLFF	TGTGCCAGCCACAGGGGTTTGAGGGAAAAACTGTTTTTT
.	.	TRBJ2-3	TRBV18	CASSPAHRTDTQYF	TGTGCCAGCTCACCAGCGCATCGGACAGATACGCAGTATTTT
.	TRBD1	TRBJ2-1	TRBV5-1	CASTTGAGGLPSSYNEQFF	TGCGCCAGCACCACCGGGGCAGGGGGCCTCCCGAGCTCCTACAATGAGCAGTTCTTC
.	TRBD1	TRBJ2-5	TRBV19	CASSWSGTEQETQYF	TGTGCCAGTAGTTGGTCCGGGACAGAGCAAGAGACCCAGTACTTC
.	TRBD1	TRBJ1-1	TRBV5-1	CASSLGQGMNTEAFF	TGCGCCAGCAGCTTGGGACAGGGCATGAACACTGAAGCTTTCTTT
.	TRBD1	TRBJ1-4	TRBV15	CATSRDSDRGREKLFF	TGTGCCACCAGCAGAGATTCCGACAGGGGGCGTGAAAAACTGTTTTTT
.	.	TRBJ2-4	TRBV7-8	CASSKSGGVGKNIQYF	TGTGCCAGCAGTAAGAGTGGCGGGGTTGGCAAAAACATTCAGTACTTC
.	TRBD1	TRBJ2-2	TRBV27	CASRTGFTGELFF	TGTGCCAGCAGGACAGGGTTCACCGGGGAGCTGTTTTTT
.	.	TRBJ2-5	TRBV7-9	CASTPPGVETQYF	TGTGCCAGCACCCCTCCGGGGGTGGAGACCCAGTACTTC
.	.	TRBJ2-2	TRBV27	CASSSGTITNTGELFF	TGTGCCAGCAGTTCGGGAACGATCACGAACACCGGGGAGCTGTTTTTT
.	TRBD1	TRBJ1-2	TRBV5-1	CASRLGADRRPKGLGGYTF	TGCGCCAGCAGATTAGGGGCGGACAGGCGACCCAAGGGGTTAGGTGGCTACACCTTC
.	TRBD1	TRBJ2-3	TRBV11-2	CASSLDFAGNRDSDTDTQYF	TGTGCCAGCAGCTTAGATTTCGCAGGAAACCGGGACAGTGACACAGATACGCAGTATTTT
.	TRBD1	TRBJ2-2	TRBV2	CASRGQVPGELFF	TGTGCCAGCAGGGGACAGGTCCCCGGGGAGCTGTTTTTT
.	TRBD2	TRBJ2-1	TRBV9	CASSVGPSGGEQFF	TGTGCCAGCAGCGTAGGTCCTAGCGGGGGGGAGCAGTTCTTC
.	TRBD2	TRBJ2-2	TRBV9	CASSVLAGGPTGELFF	TGTGCCAGCAGCGTTTTAGCGGGGGGGCCAACCGGGGAGCTGTTTTTT
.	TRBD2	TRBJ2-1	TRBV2	CASSSGLAGLQFF	TGTGCCAGCAGCTCGGGACTAGCGGGGCTGCAGTTCTTC
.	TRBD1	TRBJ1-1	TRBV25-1	CASKRGDRATEAFF	TGTGCCAGCAAGAGGGGGGACAGGGCCACTGAAGCTTTCTTT
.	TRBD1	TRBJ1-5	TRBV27	CASRGQGASQPQHF	TGTGCCAGCAGGGGACAGGGGGCGAGTCAGCCCCAGCATTTT
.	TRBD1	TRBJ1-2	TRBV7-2	CASSPGTANYGYTF	TGTGCCAGCAGCCCCGGGACAGCTAACTATGGCTACACCTTC
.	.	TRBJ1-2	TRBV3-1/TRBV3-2	CASSRWEVTVHGYTF	TGTGCCAGCAGTCGATGGGAGGTAACAGTACATGGCTACACCTTC
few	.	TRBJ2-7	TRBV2	CASSEQGETYEQYF	TGTGCCAGCAGTGAACAAGGGGAAACCTACGAGCAGTACTTC
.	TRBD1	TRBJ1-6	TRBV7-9	CASSSHGGTGESPLHF	TGTGCCAGCAGCTCCCACGGGGGAACAGGGGAGTCACCCCTCCACTTT
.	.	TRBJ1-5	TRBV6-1	CASSESGNQPQHF	TGTGCCAGCAGTGAATCGGGGAATCAGCCCCAGCATTTT
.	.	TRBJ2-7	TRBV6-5	CASHSAGNFYEQYF	TGTGCCAGCCATAGTGCAGGGAACTTCTACGAGCAGTACTTC
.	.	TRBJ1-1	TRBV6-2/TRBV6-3	CASSPGGRGGGTEAFF	TGTGCCAGCAGCCCCGGAGGGAGAGGGGGGGGCACTGAAGCTTTCTTT
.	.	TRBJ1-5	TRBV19	CASSMDSINQPQHF	TGTGCCAGTAGTATGGACAGCATCAATCAGCCCCAGCATTTT
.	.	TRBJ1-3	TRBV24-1	CATSDSRTIGNTIYF	TGTGCCACCAGTGACTCCAGGACAATTGGAAACACCATATATTTT
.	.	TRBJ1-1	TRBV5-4	CASSLGGRGGTEAFF	TGTGCCAGCAGCTTGGGGGGCAGGGGCGGCACTGAAGCTTTCTTT
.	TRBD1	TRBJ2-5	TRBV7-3	CASSPGTGSETQYF	TGTGCCAGCAGCCCTGGGACAGGGTCGGAGACCCAGTACTTC
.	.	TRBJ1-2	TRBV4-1	CASSQVLETEPDYGYTF	TGCGCCAGCAGCCAAGTTCTGGAAACAGAGCCAGACTATGGCTACACCTTC
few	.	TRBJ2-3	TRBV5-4	CASSLGSSRSTDTQYF	TGTGCCAGCAGCTTGGGGTCTAGCAGAAGCACAGATACGCAGTATTTT
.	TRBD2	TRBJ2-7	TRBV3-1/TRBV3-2	CASSQDGSGVFREQYF	TGTGCCAGCAGCCAAGATGGAAGCGGGGTATTCCGAGAGCAGTACTTC
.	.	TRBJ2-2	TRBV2	CASSETANTGELFF	TGTGCCAGCAGTGAAACGGCGAACACCGGGGAGCTGTTTTTT
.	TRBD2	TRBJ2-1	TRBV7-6	CASSLDSLAGTEQFF	TGTGCCAGCAGCTTAGATTCTCTAGCGGGGACTGAGCAGTTCTTC
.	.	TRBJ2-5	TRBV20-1	CSASNRGWETQYF	TGCAGTGCTAGTAATAGGGGTTGGGAGACCCAGTACTTC
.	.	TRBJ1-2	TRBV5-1	CASSFTGNGDYGYTF	TGCGCCAGCAGCTTTACAGGGAATGGCGACTATGGCTACACCTTC
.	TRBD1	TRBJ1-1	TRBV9	CASSDPGGGNTEAFF	TGTGCCAGCAGCGACCCAGGGGGCGGGAACACTGAAGCTTTCTTT
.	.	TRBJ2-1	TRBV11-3	CASSRRGGLNEQFF	TGTGCCAGCAGCCGACGTGGGGGACTGAATGAGCAGTTCTTC
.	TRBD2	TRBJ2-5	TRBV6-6	CASEFSGAQETQYF	TGTGCCAGCGAATTTAGCGGGGCCCAAGAGACCCAGTACTTC
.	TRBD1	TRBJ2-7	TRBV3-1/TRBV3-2	CASSTGTDHYEQYF	TGTGCCAGCAGTACCGGGACAGATCACTACGAGCAGTACTTC